This T cell receptor beta chain appears in the sequencing data of a study of control samples from healthy donors and cancer patients. CDR3 length: 16 residues. V gave up 3 bases and J gave up 1 base, with 11 bases separating them. Germline CDR1 and CDR2: SGDLS and YYNGEE. Some clones are missing from TCRdb's copy, which holds only in-frame ones; the method was immunoSEQ multiplex PCR. The data show about 170,000 clones, with about 86% seen just once and under 5% held by the top ten. The V gene is TRBV9, the J gene TRBJ2-6, with D maybe TRBD1 (5 bases). The sample consisted of blood. The TCR originated in a woman younger than 45 in good health. The CDR3, as DNA: TGTGCCAGCAGCGCCCCTAAGGGGTCTGGGGCCAACGTCCTGACTTTC. This gives the protein CASSAPKGSGANVLTF.